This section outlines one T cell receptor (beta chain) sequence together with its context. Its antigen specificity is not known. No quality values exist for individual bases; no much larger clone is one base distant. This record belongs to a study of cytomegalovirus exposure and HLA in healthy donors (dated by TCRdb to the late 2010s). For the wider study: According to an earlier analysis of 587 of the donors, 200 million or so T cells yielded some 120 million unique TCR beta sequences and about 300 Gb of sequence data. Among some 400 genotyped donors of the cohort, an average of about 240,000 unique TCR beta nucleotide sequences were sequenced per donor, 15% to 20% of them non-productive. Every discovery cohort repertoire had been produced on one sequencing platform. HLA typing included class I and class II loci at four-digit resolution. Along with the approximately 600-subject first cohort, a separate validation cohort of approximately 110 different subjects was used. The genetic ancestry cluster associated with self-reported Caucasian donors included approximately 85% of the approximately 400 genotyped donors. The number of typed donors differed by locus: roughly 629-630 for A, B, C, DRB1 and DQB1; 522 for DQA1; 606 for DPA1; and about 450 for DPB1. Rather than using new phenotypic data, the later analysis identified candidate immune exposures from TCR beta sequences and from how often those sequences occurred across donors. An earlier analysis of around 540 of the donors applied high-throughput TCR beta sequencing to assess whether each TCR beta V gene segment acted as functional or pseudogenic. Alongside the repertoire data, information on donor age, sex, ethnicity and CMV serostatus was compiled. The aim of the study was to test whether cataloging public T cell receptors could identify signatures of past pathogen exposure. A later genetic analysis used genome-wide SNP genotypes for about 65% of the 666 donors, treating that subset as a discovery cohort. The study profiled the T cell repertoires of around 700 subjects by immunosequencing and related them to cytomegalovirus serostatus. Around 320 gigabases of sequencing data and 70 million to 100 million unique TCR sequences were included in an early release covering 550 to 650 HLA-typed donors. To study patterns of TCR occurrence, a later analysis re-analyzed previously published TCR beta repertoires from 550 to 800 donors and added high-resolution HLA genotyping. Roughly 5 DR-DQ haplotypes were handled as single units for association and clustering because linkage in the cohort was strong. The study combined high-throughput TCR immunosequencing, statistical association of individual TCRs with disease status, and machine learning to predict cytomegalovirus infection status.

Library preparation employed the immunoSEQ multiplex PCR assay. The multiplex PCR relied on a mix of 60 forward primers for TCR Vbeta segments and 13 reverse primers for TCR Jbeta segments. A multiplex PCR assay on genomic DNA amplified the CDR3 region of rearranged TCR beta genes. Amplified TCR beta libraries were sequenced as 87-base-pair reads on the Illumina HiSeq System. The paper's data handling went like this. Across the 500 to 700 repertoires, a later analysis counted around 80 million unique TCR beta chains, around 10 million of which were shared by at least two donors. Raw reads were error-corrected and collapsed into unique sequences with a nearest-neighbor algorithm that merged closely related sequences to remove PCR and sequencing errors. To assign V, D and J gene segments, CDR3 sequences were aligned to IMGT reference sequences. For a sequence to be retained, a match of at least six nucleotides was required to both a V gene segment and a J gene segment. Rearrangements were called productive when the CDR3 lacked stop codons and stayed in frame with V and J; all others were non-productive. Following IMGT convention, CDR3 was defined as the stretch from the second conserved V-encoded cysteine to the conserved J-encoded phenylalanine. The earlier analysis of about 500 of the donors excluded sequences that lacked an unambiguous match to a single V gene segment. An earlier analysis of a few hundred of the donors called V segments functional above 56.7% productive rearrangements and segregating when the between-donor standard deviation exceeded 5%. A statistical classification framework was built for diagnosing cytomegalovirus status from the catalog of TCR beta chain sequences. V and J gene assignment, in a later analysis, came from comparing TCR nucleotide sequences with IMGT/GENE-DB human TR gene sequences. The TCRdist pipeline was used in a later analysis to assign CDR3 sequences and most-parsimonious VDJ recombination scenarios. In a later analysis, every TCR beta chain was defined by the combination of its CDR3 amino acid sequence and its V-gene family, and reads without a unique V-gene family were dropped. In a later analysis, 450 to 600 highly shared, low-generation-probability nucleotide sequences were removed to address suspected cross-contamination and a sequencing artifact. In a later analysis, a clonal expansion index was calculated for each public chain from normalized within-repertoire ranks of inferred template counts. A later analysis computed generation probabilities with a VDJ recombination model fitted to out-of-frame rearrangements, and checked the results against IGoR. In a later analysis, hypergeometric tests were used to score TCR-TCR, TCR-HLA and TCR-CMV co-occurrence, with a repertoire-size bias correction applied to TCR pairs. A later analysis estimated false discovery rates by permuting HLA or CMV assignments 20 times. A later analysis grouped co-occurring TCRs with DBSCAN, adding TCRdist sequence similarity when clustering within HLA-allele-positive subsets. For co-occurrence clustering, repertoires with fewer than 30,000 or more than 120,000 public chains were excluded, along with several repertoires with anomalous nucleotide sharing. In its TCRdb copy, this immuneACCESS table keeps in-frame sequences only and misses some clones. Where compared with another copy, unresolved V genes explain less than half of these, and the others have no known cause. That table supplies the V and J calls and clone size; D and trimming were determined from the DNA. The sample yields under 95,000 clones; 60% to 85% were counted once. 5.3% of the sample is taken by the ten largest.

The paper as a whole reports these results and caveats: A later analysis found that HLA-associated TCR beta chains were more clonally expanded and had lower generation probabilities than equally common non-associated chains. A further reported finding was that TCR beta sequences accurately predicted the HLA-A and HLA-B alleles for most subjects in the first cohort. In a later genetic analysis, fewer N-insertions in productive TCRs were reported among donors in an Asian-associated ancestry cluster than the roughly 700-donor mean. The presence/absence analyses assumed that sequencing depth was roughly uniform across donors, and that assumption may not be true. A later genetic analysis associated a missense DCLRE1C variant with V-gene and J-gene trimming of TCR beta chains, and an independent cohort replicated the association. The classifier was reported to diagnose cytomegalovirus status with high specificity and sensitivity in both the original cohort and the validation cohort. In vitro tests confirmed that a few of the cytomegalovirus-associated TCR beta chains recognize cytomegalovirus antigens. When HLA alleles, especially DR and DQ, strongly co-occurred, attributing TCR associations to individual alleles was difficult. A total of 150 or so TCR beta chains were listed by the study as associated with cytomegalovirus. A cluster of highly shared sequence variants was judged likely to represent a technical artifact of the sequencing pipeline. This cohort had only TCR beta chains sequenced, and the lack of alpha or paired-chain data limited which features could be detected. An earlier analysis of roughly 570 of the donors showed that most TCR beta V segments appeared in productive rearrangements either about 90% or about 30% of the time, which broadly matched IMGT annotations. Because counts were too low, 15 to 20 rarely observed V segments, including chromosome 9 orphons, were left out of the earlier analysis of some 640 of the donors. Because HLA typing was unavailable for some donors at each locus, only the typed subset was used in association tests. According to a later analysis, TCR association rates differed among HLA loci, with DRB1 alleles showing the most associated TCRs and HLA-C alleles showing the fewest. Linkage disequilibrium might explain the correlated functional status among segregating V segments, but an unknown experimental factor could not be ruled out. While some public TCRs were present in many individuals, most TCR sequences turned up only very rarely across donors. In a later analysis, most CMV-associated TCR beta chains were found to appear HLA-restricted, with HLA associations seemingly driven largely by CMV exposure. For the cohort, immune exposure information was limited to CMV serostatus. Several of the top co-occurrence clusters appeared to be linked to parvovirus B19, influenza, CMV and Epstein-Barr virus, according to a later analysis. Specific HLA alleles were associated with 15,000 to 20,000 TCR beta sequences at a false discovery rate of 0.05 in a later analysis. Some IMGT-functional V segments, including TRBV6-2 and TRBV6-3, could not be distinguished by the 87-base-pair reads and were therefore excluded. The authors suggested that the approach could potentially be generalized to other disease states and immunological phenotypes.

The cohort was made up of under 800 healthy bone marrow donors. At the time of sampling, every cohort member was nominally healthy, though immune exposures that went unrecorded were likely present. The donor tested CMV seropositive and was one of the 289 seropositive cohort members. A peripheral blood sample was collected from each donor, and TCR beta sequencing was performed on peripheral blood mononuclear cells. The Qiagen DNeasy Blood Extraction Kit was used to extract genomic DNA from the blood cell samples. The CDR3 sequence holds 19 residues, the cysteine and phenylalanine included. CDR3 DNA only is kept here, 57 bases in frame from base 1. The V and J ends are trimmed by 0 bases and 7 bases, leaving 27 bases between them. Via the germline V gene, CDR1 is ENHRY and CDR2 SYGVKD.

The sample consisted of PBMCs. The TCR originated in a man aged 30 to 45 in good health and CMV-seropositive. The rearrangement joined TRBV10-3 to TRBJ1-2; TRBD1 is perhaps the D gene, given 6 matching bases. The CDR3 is CAISESIGQNQPRGSGYTF. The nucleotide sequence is TGTGCCATCAGTGAGTCTATAGGACAGAACCAGCCGCGGGGGAGTGGCTACACCTTC.